This passage covers 10 T cell receptor beta chains from one sample sequenced in a study of OX40 agonist ivuxolimab in advanced cancers. Method: immunoSEQ multiplex PCR; TCRdb's copy keeps in-frame clones and lacks some. The repertoire consists of about 73,000 clones, with 86% occurring once and the leading ten covering approximately 0.66%. Specimen: CD4+ or CD8+ T cells sorted from blood, collected in a trial of the OX40 agonist ivuxolimab. The receptors derive from an adult with an advanced solid tumor such as melanoma, head and neck, liver or kidney cancer.

The rearrangement uses TRBV28 and TRBJ1-2; 7 nucleotides align to TRBD1. Trimming took 5 bases from V and 8 from J; bases not matched to a gene: 5. In germline, CDR1 is MDHEN, CDR2 SYDVKM. The CDR3 runs to 12 residues. CDR3 sequence reads: CASSAQQGGYTF. The CDR3 nucleotides read TGTGCCAGCAGTGCTCAACAGGGGGGCTACACCTTC.

The gene calls are TRBV30 and TRBJ1-4, with 8 positions matching TRBD1. The CDR3 spans 14 residues. From germline, CDR1 is GTSNPN and CDR2 SVGIG (reference sequence). The V gene end was trimmed by 0 bases and the J gene end by 10 bases; junction bases not matched to a gene: 7. The CDR3 sequence is CAWSVQGAPGKLFF. Here the CDR3 DNA reads TGTGCCTGGAGTGTCCAGGGGGCGCCTGGAAAACTGTTTTTT. The full variable domain, in which reference TRBV30 and TRBJ1-4 provide the parts outside the CDR3, is SQTIHQWPATLVQPVGSPLSLECTVEGTSNPNLYWYRQAAGRGLQLLFYSVGIGQISSEVPQNLSASRPQDRQFILSSKKLLLSDSGFYLCAWSVQGAPGKLFFGSGTQLSVL.

This clone occurred once. This sequence joins TRBV25-1 and TRBJ1-3; D gene unclear. The CDR3 extends over 16 amino acids. Trimming pared 0 bases from V and 0 bases from J, leaving 9 bases between. Germline V lookup: CDR1 MGHDK, CDR2 SYGVNS. CDR3 nucleotides: TGTGCCAGCAGTGAATATGGCACAGTCTCTGGAAACACCATATATTTT. Its protein product is CASSEYGTVSGNTIYF.

The chain couples TRBV30 to TRBJ2-4; D unclear. This CDR3 is built from 17 residues. V was cut by 1 base and J by 0 bases, with 16 bases left in between. The V gene's germline CDR1 is GTSNPN and CDR2 SVGIG (reference sequence). The CDR3 coding sequence is TGTGCCTGGAGTGATCCCTCGTTAGGGTTAGCCAAAAACATTCAGTACTTC. Its protein is CAWSDPSLGLAKNIQYF.

The V call is TRBV6-4, the J call TRBJ1-3; no firm D call. CDR3 length: 14 amino acids. Germline V gives CDR1 MRHNA, CDR2 SNTAGT. The V gene lost 3 bases and the J gene lost 3 bases, with 9 bases spanning the gap. The CDR3 region is CASSETGFGNTIYF. The CDR3 coding sequence is TGTGCCAGCAGTGAGACCGGGTTTGGAAACACCATATATTTT.

The V and J genes are TRBV19 and TRBJ1-2; no reliable D call. Germline V gene lookup returns CDR1 LNHDA and CDR2 SQIVND (reference sequence). CDR3 length: 14 amino acids. V lost 6 bases and J lost 4, with 15 bases in between. Here the CDR3 reads CASRNLAGSYGYTF. CDR3 sequence (DNA): TGTGCCAGTAGAAATTTAGCAGGATCCTATGGCTACACCTTC.

The chain recombines TRBV30 with TRBJ1-2; D remains unclear. Germline CDR1 and CDR2: GTSNPN and SVGIG (reference sequence). V lost 0 bases to trimming and J lost 0 bases, with 11 bases between them. This CDR3 contains 15 residues. The chain's CDR3 is CAWSVWRAANYGYTF. CDR3 DNA sequence: TGTGCCTGGAGTGTATGGCGGGCGGCTAACTATGGCTACACCTTC.

The chain uses TRBV5-1 and TRBJ1-5; 8 bases match TRBD1. Germline V lookup: CDR1 SGHRS, CDR2 YFSETQ. V trimming: 0 bases; J trimming: 1 base; junction bases outside the gene matches: 3. The CDR3 is 16 residues long. The CDR3 here is CASSLGQGTSNQPQHF. DNA for the CDR3: TGCGCCAGCAGCTTGGGACAGGGGACCAGCAATCAGCCCCAGCATTTT.

Of note for this clone: Relative to the germline gene, one junction end is altered; a read error may explain this. DNA for the CDR3: TGTGCTAGCAGCCCCGGGACTAGCGGGACGCAGTATTTT. Protein product: CASSPGTSGTQYF. The chain recombines TRBV7-7 with TRBJ2-3; the match to TRBD2 covers 12 bases. From germline, CDR1 is SSHAT and CDR2 FNYEAQ (reference sequence). The CDR3 sequence is 13 residues long.

The count of this clone is one. As DNA, the CDR3 is TGTGCTAGTGTTCCCCTTATTGGGGCGTCGGCGAGCAATCAGCCCCAGCATTTT. Translation: CASVPLIGASASNQPQHF. The chain recombines TRBV12-5 with TRBJ1-5; the D gene is possibly TRBD1 (5 bases). The CDR3 length is 18 residues. CDR1 LGHNT and CDR2 FRNRAP come from the germline V gene. V was cut by 7 bases and J by 1 base, with 23 bases left in between.